This T cell receptor beta chain comes out of a study of control samples from healthy donors and cancer patients. Trimming removed 6 bases from V and 6 bases from J; junction bases left unmatched: 8. CDR3 size: 14 residues. The germline gives CDR1 ENHRY, CDR2 SYGVKD. Using immunoSEQ multiplex PCR, the repertoire was profiled, and TCRdb retains in-frame clones only, with some absent. The repertoire holds approximately 100,000 clones, with about 86% as singletons. The chain uses TRBV10-3 and TRBJ2-7; 10 bases match TRBD2. What was sequenced was blood. The TCR was taken from a man younger than 45 in good health. The chain's CDR3 is CAIRFLAGVGEQYF. CDR3 in DNA: TGTGCCATCAGGTTTCTAGCGGGAGTCGGCGAGCAGTACTTC.